A selection of T cell receptor beta chains follows, all from one sample in a study of T cells in localized non-small cell lung cancer. This table comes from immunoSEQ multiplex PCR, and its TCRdb copy is limited to in-frame clones, with some not included. The table lists over 25,000 clones, 90% of them singletons. Sequencing was performed on peripheral blood, taken before any cancer treatment. The receptors come from a woman aged 40-69 years with stage I lung adenocarcinoma. The CDR3 runs from the conserved cysteine through the conserved F or W. Fields, in order: J gene, V gene, clone size, D gene, CDR3 DNA, CDR3 protein. A D gene is named only where the DNA matches it firmly. Clone sizes are given selectively: once, few, many, or a class where the clone is expanded.

j_call: TRBJ1-5; v_call: TRBV6-1; clone_size: few; d_call: -; cdr3_nt: TGTGCCAGCAGTGAAGAGGGGACAAATCAGCCCCAGCATTTT; cdr3_aa: CASSEEGTNQPQHF
j_call: TRBJ1-1; v_call: TRBV2; clone_size: -; d_call: TRBD1; cdr3_nt: TGTGCCAGCAGTGAATGGGACAGGGGTATGGCTGAAGCTTTCTTT; cdr3_aa: CASSEWDRGMAEAFF
j_call: TRBJ1-2; v_call: TRBV30; clone_size: -; d_call: -; cdr3_nt: TGTGCCTGGAATGCCGGACAGCCATCTAACTATGGCTACACCTTC; cdr3_aa: CAWNAGQPSNYGYTF
j_call: TRBJ1-5; v_call: TRBV7-2; clone_size: -; d_call: -; cdr3_nt: TGTGCCAGCAGCTCCATGACCAATCAGCCCCAGCATTTT; cdr3_aa: CASSSMTNQPQHF
j_call: TRBJ1-5; v_call: TRBV28; clone_size: once; d_call: -; cdr3_nt: TGTGCCAGCATCGACCTTTACAATCAGCCCCAGCATTTT; cdr3_aa: CASIDLYNQPQHF
j_call: TRBJ2-1; v_call: TRBV5-1; clone_size: -; d_call: TRBD2; cdr3_nt: TGCGCCAGCAGCTTGGATAGGGACTCTAGCGGCTCCTACAATGAGCAGTTCTTC; cdr3_aa: CASSLDRDSSGSYNEQFF
j_call: TRBJ1-2; v_call: TRBV11-3; clone_size: -; d_call: -; cdr3_nt: TGTGCCAGCAGCTTAACGTACGCGAGTACAGGCTCGGATTTGAGCTACACCTTC; cdr3_aa: CASSLTYASTGSDLSYTF
j_call: TRBJ1-2; v_call: TRBV2; clone_size: -; d_call: -; cdr3_nt: TGTGCCAGCAGATACACGATGGACAGCTATGGCTACACCTTC; cdr3_aa: CASRYTMDSYGYTF
j_call: TRBJ2-2; v_call: TRBV9; clone_size: -; d_call: -; cdr3_nt: TGTGCCAGCAGCGCCCGACGGCTGAACACCGGGGAGCTGTTTTTT; cdr3_aa: CASSARRLNTGELFF
j_call: TRBJ2-3; v_call: TRBV10-2; clone_size: once; d_call: -; cdr3_nt: TGCGCCAGCAGTGAGACCCTCGGGGCAGATACGCAGTATTTT; cdr3_aa: CASSETLGADTQYF
j_call: TRBJ2-3; v_call: TRBV7-8; clone_size: -; d_call: TRBD2; cdr3_nt: TGTGCCAGCACCACAGCGGGGGAAACAGATACGCAGTATTTT; cdr3_aa: CASTTAGETDTQYF
j_call: TRBJ1-1; v_call: TRBV9; clone_size: few; d_call: -; cdr3_nt: TGTGCCAGCAGCGTAGGGACGATGAACACTGAAGCTTTCTTT; cdr3_aa: CASSVGTMNTEAFF
j_call: TRBJ1-5; v_call: TRBV6-5; clone_size: -; d_call: -; cdr3_nt: TGTGCCAGCAGTTACCGACAGGACCCGAATCAGCCCCAGCATTTT; cdr3_aa: CASSYRQDPNQPQHF
j_call: TRBJ2-3; v_call: TRBV5-1; clone_size: -; d_call: -; cdr3_nt: TGCGCCAGCAGCTTGGGAACTATCACAGATACGCAGTATTTT; cdr3_aa: CASSLGTITDTQYF
j_call: TRBJ1-4; v_call: TRBV28; clone_size: once; d_call: -; cdr3_nt: TGTGCCAGTAGCAGGGGCCCGGCAACTAATGAAAAACTGTTTTTT; cdr3_aa: CASSRGPATNEKLFF
j_call: TRBJ1-6; v_call: TRBV28; clone_size: -; d_call: -; cdr3_nt: TGTGCCAGCACAACACCACCCGTAGGTTCACCCCTCCACTTT; cdr3_aa: CASTTPPVGSPLHF
j_call: TRBJ2-6; v_call: TRBV5-5; clone_size: once; d_call: -; cdr3_nt: TGTGCCAGCAGTTACAAAGGGAGTCAGGGGGCCAACGTCCTGACTTTC; cdr3_aa: CASSYKGSQGANVLTF
j_call: TRBJ2-3; v_call: TRBV5-4; clone_size: -; d_call: -; cdr3_nt: TGTGCCAGCAGCGTCCGTCTGAGCACAGATACGCAGTATTTT; cdr3_aa: CASSVRLSTDTQYF
j_call: TRBJ1-1; v_call: TRBV5-6; clone_size: -; d_call: -; cdr3_nt: TGTGCCAGCAGCATGGGACGGTACACTGAAGCTTTCTTT; cdr3_aa: CASSMGRYTEAFF
j_call: TRBJ1-2; v_call: TRBV19; clone_size: -; d_call: -; cdr3_nt: TGTGCCAGTAGTATGGAACGGCGCCTCTATGGCTACACCTTC; cdr3_aa: CASSMERRLYGYTF
j_call: TRBJ2-7; v_call: TRBV7-9; clone_size: -; d_call: -; cdr3_nt: TGTGCCAGCAGCTTAGCCGGGAGCTACGAGCAGTACTTC; cdr3_aa: CASSLAGSYEQYF
j_call: TRBJ1-2; v_call: TRBV18; clone_size: -; d_call: TRBD1; cdr3_nt: TGTGCCAGCTCACCACCGGAGGACAGGGGATTCTATGGCTACACCTTC; cdr3_aa: CASSPPEDRGFYGYTF
j_call: TRBJ2-7; v_call: TRBV19; clone_size: -; d_call: TRBD2; cdr3_nt: TGTGCCAGTAGTCCGGGGAGCGGGGGCTACGAGCAGTACTTC; cdr3_aa: CASSPGSGGYEQYF
j_call: TRBJ1-1; v_call: TRBV14; clone_size: -; d_call: TRBD1; cdr3_nt: TGTGCCAGCAGTCGAGCCTTACAGGGGGCTGAAGCTTTCTTT; cdr3_aa: CASSRALQGAEAFF
j_call: TRBJ1-1; v_call: TRBV27; clone_size: once; d_call: -; cdr3_nt: TGTGCCAGCAGTTTTGAGGGGCTCAACACTGAAGCTTTCTTT; cdr3_aa: CASSFEGLNTEAFF
j_call: TRBJ1-5; v_call: TRBV7-9; clone_size: -; d_call: -; cdr3_nt: TGTGCCAGCAGCTCAACGGGCGGGAATCAGCCCCAGCATTTT; cdr3_aa: CASSSTGGNQPQHF